This T cell receptor beta chain was captured in a study of early T cells in non-severe SARS-CoV-2 infection. The library protocol tagged individual cDNA molecules with unique molecular identifiers. TCRdb redid the calling of the 5' RACE reads with MiXCR, one entry per CDR3 protein. Here the sample spans tens of thousands of distinct CDR3 sequences, roughly 12% being singletons. The specimen sequenced was whole blood. The clonotype was recovered from an adult who was a healthcare worker with PCR-confirmed SARS-CoV-2 infection or an uninfected control (not recorded which).

The CDR3 nucleotides read TGTGCCAGCAGCTTTACCGGGACGGGCAACTACGAGCAGTACTTC. It translates to CASSFTGTGNYEQYF. The chain uses TRBV7-8 and TRBJ2-7; D is tentatively TRBD1 or TRBD2 (5 bases each). The V gene lost 3 bases and the J gene lost 3 bases, with 15 bases spanning the gap. The CDR3 loop spans 15 amino acids. Germline CDR1 reads SGHVS; CDR2 reads FQNEAQ.